One and the same sample provided the 5 T cell receptor beta chains below, sequenced in a study of CD8 T cells in ankylosing spondylitis. Each CDR3 protein is one row after TCRdb ran MiXCR on the 5' RACE reads. Among nearly 250,000 distinct CDR3 sequences, over 30% were seen once, and the ten largest hold around 4.4%. The sample taken for sequencing was blood, either unsorted or a sorted T cell fraction (not recorded which). All receptors derive from a male donor with ankylosing spondylitis or in good health (not recorded which).

The rearrangement uses TRBV20-1 and TRBJ1-1; D possibly corresponds to TRBD1 (5 bases). The CDR3 runs to 13 residues. With 2 bases removed from V and 1 base from J, the gap between germline ends came to 8 bases. The V gene's germline CDR1 is DFQATT and CDR2 SNEGSKA (reference sequence). The CDR3 spells CSARPGPNTEAFF. The CDR3, as DNA: TGCAGTGCTAGACCAGGGCCGAACACTGAAGCTTTCTTT.

This sequence joins TRBV4-2 and TRBJ2-7; 7 bases fit TRBD2. Per the germline V gene, CDR1 is LGHNA and CDR2 is YNFKEQ. Trimming cost V 1 base and J 0 bases; bases outside gene matches: 6. This CDR3 spans 16 amino acids. CDR3 region: CASSQVQGLSSYEQYF. Here the CDR3 DNA reads TGTGCCAGCAGCCAAGTCCAGGGACTAAGCTCCTACGAGCAGTACTTC.

The V gene is TRBV6-5, the J gene TRBJ1-1; no reliable D call. The CDR3 spans 16 residues. Germline values: CDR1 MNHEY, CDR2 SVGAGI. Trimming cost V 4 bases and J 1 base, with 16 bases left between them. The CDR3 bases are TGTGCCAGCAGTTTCGACGTTCACGGGGAGAACACTGAAGCTTTCTTT. Its protein is CASSFDVHGENTEAFF.

This clonotype was found a few times. The chain employs TRBV29-1 and TRBJ2-3; tentative D call: TRBD1 (6 bases). Germline lookup yields CDR1 SQVTM and CDR2 ANQGSEA. This CDR3 is 13 amino acids long. The V and J ends lost 5 bases and 2 bases respectively, with 11 bases between them. The CDR3 region has the DNA TGCAGCGTTACCGGACAGATCACAGATACGCAGTATTTT. This sequence encodes CSVTGQITDTQYF.

This clonotype has a handful of counts. The rearrangement uses TRBV6-5 and TRBJ2-1; D is unclear. The germline V gene encodes CDR1 MNHEY and CDR2 SVGAGI. CDR3 length equals 11 residues. V lost 8 bases, J lost 5 bases, and 7 bases lay in between. This CDR3 is CASARNNEQFF. CDR3 bases: TGTGCCAGCGCACGTAACAATGAGCAGTTCTTC.